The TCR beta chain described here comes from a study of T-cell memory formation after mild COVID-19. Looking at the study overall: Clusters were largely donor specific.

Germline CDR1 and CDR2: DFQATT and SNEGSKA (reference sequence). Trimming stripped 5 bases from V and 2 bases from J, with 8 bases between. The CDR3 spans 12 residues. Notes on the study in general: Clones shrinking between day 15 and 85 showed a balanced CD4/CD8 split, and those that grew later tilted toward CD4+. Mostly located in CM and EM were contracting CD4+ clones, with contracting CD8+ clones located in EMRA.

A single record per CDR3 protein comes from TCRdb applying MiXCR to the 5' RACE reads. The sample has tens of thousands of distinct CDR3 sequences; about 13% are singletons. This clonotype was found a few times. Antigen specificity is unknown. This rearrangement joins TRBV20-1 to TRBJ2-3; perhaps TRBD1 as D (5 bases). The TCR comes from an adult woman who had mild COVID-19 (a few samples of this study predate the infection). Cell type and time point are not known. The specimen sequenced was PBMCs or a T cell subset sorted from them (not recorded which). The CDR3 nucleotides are TGCAGTGCTGCCAGGGACACAGATACGCAGTATTTT. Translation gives CSAARDTDTQYF.